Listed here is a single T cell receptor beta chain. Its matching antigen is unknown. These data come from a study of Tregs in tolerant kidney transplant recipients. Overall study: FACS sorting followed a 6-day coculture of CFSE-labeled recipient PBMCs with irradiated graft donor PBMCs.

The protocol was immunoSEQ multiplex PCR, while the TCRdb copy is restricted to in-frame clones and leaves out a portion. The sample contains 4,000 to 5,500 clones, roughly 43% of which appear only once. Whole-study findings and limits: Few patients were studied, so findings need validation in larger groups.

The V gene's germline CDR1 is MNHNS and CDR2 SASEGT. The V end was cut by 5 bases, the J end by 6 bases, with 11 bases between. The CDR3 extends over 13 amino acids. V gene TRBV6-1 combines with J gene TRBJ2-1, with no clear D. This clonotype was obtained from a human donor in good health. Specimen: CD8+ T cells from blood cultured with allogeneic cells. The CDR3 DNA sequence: TGTGCCAGCAGTTATTTGGGTGCCAATGAGCAGTTCTTC. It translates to CASSYLGANEQFF.